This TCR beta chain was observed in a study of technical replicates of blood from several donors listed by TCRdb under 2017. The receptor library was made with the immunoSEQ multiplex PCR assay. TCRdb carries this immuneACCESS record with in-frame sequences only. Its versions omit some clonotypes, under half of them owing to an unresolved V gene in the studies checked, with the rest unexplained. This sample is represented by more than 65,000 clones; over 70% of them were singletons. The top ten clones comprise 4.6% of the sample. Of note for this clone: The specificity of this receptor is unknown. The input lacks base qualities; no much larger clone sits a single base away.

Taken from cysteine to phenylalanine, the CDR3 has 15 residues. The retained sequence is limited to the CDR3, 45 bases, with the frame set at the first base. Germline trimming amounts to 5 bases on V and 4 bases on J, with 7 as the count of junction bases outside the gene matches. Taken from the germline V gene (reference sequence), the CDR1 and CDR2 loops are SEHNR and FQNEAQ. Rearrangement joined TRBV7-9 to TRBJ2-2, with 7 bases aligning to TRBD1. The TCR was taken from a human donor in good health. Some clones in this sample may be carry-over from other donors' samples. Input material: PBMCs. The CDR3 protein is CASSPTGVSTGELFF. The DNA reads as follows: TGTGCCAGCAGCCCCACAGGGGTTTCCACCGGGGAGCTGTTTTTT.